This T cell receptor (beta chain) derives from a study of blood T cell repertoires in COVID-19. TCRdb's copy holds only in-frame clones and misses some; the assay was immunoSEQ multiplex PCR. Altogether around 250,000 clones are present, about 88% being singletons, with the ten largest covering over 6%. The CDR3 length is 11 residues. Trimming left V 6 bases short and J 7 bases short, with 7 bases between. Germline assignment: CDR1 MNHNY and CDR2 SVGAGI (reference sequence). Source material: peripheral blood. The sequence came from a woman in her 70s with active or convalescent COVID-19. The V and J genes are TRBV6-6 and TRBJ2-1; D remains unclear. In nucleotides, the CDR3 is TGTGCCAGCAGCCCACGGAATGAGCAGTTCTTC. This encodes CASSPRNEQFF.